These 20 T cell receptor beta chains originate from one sample sequenced in a study of shared T cell receptors in the human thymus. TCRdb's copy holds only in-frame clones and misses some; the assay was immunoSEQ multiplex PCR. The sample shows under 700,000 clones, 78% of them seen only once. This sample also belongs to another study, concerning human thymus T cells.

Sequences were obtained from thymocytes. The receptor set was obtained from a boy under three years old with a congenital heart defect.

The gene calls are TRBV5-6 and TRBJ1-1, with D maybe TRBD1 (6 bases). The ends were cut back, 1 base at V and 1 base at J, with 20 bases in the middle. This CDR3 contains 18 residues. CDR1 and CDR2 (germline): SGHDT, YYEEEE. CDR3 in amino acids: CASSLSPQRDTENTEAFF. For the CDR3, the DNA is TGTGCCAGCAGCTTGTCCCCCCAACGGGACACAGAGAACACTGAAGCTTTCTTT.

This sequence joins TRBV29-1 and TRBJ2-3, with 12 positions matching TRBD2. In germline, CDR1 is SQVTM, CDR2 ANQGSEA. The junction had 13 bases not matched to a gene; V was cut back by 6 bases and J by 0 bases. The CDR3 is 18 amino acids. CDR3 residues: CSVAGTSGSRGSTDTQYF. The DNA of the CDR3 is TGCAGCGTCGCTGGGACTAGCGGGTCCAGGGGTAGCACAGATACGCAGTATTTT.

The V gene is TRBV6-5, the J gene TRBJ2-3, with 8 positions matching TRBD1. Germline-derived CDR1 and CDR2 are MNHEY and SVGAGI. The CDR3 spans 14 residues. After removal of 5 bases from V and 1 base from J, the junction contained 2 bases not matched to a gene. The CDR3: CASSKDRGTDTQYF. DNA of the CDR3: TGTGCCAGCAGTAAGGACAGGGGCACAGATACGCAGTATTTT.

This chain links TRBV28 with TRBJ1-1, with 9 bases matching TRBD1. The germline gives CDR1 MDHEN, CDR2 SYDVKM. The length of the CDR3 is 15 residues. Trimming took 7 bases from V and 9 from J; bases not matched to a gene: 15. The DNA of the CDR3 is TGTGCCAGCACCGCCCCGGCCGGGACAGGGTATAAAGCTTTCTTT. Translated: CASTAPAGTGYKAFF.

CDR3 DNA sequence: TGTGCCAGCAGGACCCGGGACAGGGGGAACACCGGGGAGCTGTTTTTT. Its protein is CASRTRDRGNTGELFF. V and J are TRBV25-1 and TRBJ2-2; TRBD1 aligns across 10 bases. Germline CDR1 and CDR2: MGHDK and SYGVNS. The CDR3 sequence is 16 residues long. V dropped 6 bases and J dropped 1; count of bases not matched to a gene: 5.

The chain recombines TRBV5-1 with TRBJ2-3; D is perhaps TRBD1 (7 bases). Germline V gives CDR1 SGHRS, CDR2 YFSETQ. Trimming removed 0 bases from V and 1 base from J, with 18 bases in between. There are 18 residues in the CDR3. The CDR3 region is CASSLETSRGEGTDTQYF. The CDR3 nucleotides are TGCGCCAGCAGCTTGGAAACAAGCAGGGGGGAGGGCACAGATACGCAGTATTTT.

The chain has TRBV4-3 and TRBJ2-5; D possibly corresponds to TRBD2 (6 bases). Between the trimmed V and J ends, which lost 0 bases and 4 bases, there was a span of 24 bases. The CDR3 runs 19 residues. Germline V gene data show CDR1 as LGHNA and CDR2 as YSLEER. In DNA form, the CDR3 reads TGCGCCAGCAGCCAAGAGGGATACCCAGCCGGGAGAGTCGGAGAGACCCAGTACTTC. Encoded protein: CASSQEGYPAGRVGETQYF.

The genes are TRBV29-1 and TRBJ2-7; 10 bases match TRBD1. The CDR3 covers 17 residues. V shed 0 bases and J 4 bases; nucleotides not matched to a gene: 12. The germline V gene has CDR1 SQVTM and CDR2 ANQGSEA. CDR3 sequence reads: CSVEDQTGGEWAYEQYF. CDR3 coding DNA: TGCAGCGTTGAAGATCAGACAGGGGGCGAGTGGGCTTACGAGCAGTACTTC.

CDR3 protein: CASSIKKTSGRARTPYEQYF. CDR3 nucleotide sequence: TGTGCCAGTAGTATAAAAAAGACTAGCGGGAGGGCCCGTACCCCCTACGAGCAGTACTTC. This sequence joins TRBV19 and TRBJ2-7, with 14 bases aligning to TRBD2. Germline values: CDR1 LNHDA, CDR2 SQIVND (reference sequence). The CDR3 covers 20 residues. Trimming took 2 bases from V and 2 from J; bases not matched to a gene: 14. Looking up the rest from reference TRBV19 and TRBJ2-7 gives the full variable domain: DGGITQSPKYLFRKEGQNVTLSCEQNLNHDAMYWYRQDPGQGLRLIYYSQIVNDFQKGDIAEGYSVSREKKESFPLTVTSAQKNPTAFYLCASSIKKTSGRARTPYEQYFGPGTRLTVT.

This chain joins TRBV5-4 and TRBJ2-2; 7 nucleotides agree with TRBD1. Germline V lookup: CDR1 SGHNT, CDR2 YYREEE (reference sequence). The trim removed 3 bases at V and 3 bases at J, leaving 5 bases unmatched. This CDR3 is 15 amino acids long. The CDR3 nucleotides are TGTGCCAGCAGCTCAGGGGGACGGGACACCGGGGAGCTGTTTTTT. Translating gives CASSSGGRDTGELFF.

This clone was detected a few times. The rearrangement links TRBV30 to TRBJ2-2, with TRBD2 identical over 9 bases. The germline CDR1 and CDR2 sequences are GTSNPN and SVGIG (reference sequence). Trimming cost V 1 base and J 5 bases; bases outside gene matches: 8. The length of the CDR3 is 16 residues. The CDR3 nucleotides are TGTGCCTGGAGTGGACTCCTAGCGGGAAGGACCGGGGAGCTGTTTTTT. Protein: CAWSGLLAGRTGELFF.

The rearrangement uses TRBV5-1 and TRBJ2-7; TRBD1 matches 10 bases. V shed 4 bases and J 5 bases; nucleotides not matched to a gene: 9. CDR1 is SGHRS and CDR2 is YFSETQ in the germline V gene. CDR3 size: 15 residues. This CDR3 is CASSVSGTGVHEQYF. CDR3 DNA: TGCGCCAGCAGCGTTTCGGGGACAGGGGTTCACGAGCAGTACTTC.

CDR3 bases: TGTGCCAGCAGGACCGGGACAGGGCGCACCGGGGAGCTGTTTTTT. Amino acid sequence: CASRTGTGRTGELFF. The rearrangement joins TRBV2 to TRBJ2-2, with TRBD1 matching over 9 bases. The CDR3 spans 15 residues. Germline V gene lookup returns CDR1 SNHLY and CDR2 FYNNEI. The V gene end was trimmed by 6 bases and the J gene end by 4 bases; junction bases not matched to a gene: 6.

This rearrangement joins TRBV5-4 to TRBJ2-3; 10 nucleotides align to TRBD1. Germline V gene data show CDR1 as SGHNT and CDR2 as YYREEE (reference sequence). This CDR3 has 15 amino acids. The ends lost 8 bases at V and 4 bases at J; junction bases unmatched: 10. The CDR3 DNA follows: TGTGCCAGTACTGTGGACAGGGGGTTCCCAGATACGCAGTATTTT. Protein sequence: CASTVDRGFPDTQYF.

CDR3 coding DNA: TGTGCCAGCACCGAACAGGGGCCCCACGAGCAGTACTTC. This codes for CASTEQGPHEQYF. The chain carries TRBV28 and TRBJ2-7; TRBD1 aligns across 7 bases. Germline V CDR1 and CDR2: MDHEN, SYDVKM. With V trimmed by 7 bases and J by 5 bases, 8 bases remained unmatched. CDR3 length: 13 residues.

The chain recombines TRBV7-8 with TRBJ2-5; tentative D call: TRBD1 (5 bases). The CDR3 contains 14 residues. Germline-derived CDR1 and CDR2 are SGHVS and FQNEAQ. Trimming removed 1 base from V and 4 bases from J, with 10 bases in between. The CDR3 DNA follows: TGTGCCAGCAGCTTAGTTCCAGGGCGAGAGACCCAGTACTTC. Residues: CASSLVPGRETQYF.

This rearrangement joins TRBV4-2 to TRBJ2-2; 7 bases line up with TRBD2. Germline CDR1 reads LGHNA; CDR2 reads YNFKEQ. The CDR3 contains 18 residues. V dropped 1 base and J dropped 3; count of bases not matched to a gene: 11. CDR3 DNA sequence: TGTGCCAGCAGCCAAGGGCGGGGCCAGGGACTACACACCGGGGAGCTGTTTTTT. It encodes CASSQGRGQGLHTGELFF.

The sample holds one count of this clone. This chain links TRBV28 with TRBJ2-6; 10 bases agree with TRBD1. The germline gives CDR1 MDHEN, CDR2 SYDVKM. The ends lost 2 bases at V and 4 bases at J; junction bases unmatched: 11. This CDR3 contains 19 residues. Here the CDR3 DNA reads TGTGCCAGCAGTTTACGAACGGGACAGGGGTGGAGGGGGGCCAACGTCCTGACTTTC. Its protein product is CASSLRTGQGWRGANVLTF.

The rearrangement links TRBV5-1 to TRBJ2-1; the match to TRBD1 covers 7 bases. This CDR3 contains 16 residues. The germline V gene encodes CDR1 SGHRS and CDR2 YFSETQ. V lost 0 bases to trimming and J lost 0 bases; unmatched junction nucleotides: 3. The CDR3 reads CASSLGTGVSYNEQFF. The CDR3 DNA follows: TGCGCCAGCAGCTTGGGAACAGGGGTCTCCTACAATGAGCAGTTCTTC.

The chain has TRBV4-3 and TRBJ2-5; TRBD2 might be the D (5 bases). This CDR3 comprises 19 residues. Germline V gene data show CDR1 as LGHNA and CDR2 as YSLEER. The ends were cut back, 0 bases at V and 2 bases at J, with 22 bases in the middle. The CDR3 region is CASSQETQFFPGRQETQYF. The CDR3 DNA reads as TGCGCCAGCAGCCAAGAGACCCAGTTTTTTCCTGGGAGACAAGAGACCCAGTACTTC.